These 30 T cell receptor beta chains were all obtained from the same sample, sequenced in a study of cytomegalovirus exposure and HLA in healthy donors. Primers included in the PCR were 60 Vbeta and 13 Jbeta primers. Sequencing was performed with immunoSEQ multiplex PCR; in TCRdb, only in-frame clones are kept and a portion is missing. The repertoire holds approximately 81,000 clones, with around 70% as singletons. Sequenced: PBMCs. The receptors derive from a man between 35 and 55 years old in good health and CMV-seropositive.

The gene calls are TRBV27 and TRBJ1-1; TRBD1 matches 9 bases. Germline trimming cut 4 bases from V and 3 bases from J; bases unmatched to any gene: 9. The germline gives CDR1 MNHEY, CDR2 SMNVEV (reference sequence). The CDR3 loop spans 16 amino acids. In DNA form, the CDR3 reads TGTGCCAGCAGTTCCGACAGGGGGACGGGACACACTGAAGCTTTCTTT. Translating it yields CASSSDRGTGHTEAFF.

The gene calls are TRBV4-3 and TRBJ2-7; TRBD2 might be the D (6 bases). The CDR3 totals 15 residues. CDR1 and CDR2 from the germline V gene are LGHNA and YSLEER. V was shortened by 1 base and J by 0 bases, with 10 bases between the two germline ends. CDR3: CASSQVGDFSYEQYF. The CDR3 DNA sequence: TGCGCCAGCAGCCAAGTGGGGGACTTCTCCTACGAGCAGTACTTC.

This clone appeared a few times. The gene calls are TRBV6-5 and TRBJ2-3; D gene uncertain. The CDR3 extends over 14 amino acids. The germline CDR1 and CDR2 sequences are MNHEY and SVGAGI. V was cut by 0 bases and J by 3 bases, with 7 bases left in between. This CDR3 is CASSYSEATDTQYF. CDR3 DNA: TGTGCCAGCAGTTACTCGGAAGCGACAGATACGCAGTATTTT.

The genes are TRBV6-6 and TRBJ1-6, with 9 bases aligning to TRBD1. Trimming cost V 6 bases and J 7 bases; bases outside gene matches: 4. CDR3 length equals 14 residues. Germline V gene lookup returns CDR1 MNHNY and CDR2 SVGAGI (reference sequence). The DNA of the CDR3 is TGTGCCAGCAGGGGACAGGGACAAAATTCACCCCTCCACTTT. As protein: CASRGQGQNSPLHF.

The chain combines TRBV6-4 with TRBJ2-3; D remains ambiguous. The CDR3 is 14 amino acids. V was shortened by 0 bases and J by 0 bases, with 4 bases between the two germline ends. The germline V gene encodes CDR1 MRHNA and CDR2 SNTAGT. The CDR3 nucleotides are TGTGCCAGCAGTGACTCCCGGAGCACAGATACGCAGTATTTT. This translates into CASSDSRSTDTQYF.

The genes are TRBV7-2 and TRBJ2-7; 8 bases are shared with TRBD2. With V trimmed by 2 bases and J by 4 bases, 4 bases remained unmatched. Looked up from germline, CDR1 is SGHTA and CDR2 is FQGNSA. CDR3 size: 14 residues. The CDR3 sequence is CASSLREGKYEQYF. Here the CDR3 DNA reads TGTGCCAGCAGCTTACGGGAGGGCAAGTACGAGCAGTACTTC.

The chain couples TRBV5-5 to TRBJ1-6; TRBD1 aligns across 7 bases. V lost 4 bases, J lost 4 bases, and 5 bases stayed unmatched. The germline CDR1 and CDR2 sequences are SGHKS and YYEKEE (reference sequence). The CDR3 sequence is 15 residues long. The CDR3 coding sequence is TGTGCCAGCAGCCTGGGGACAGTGTATAATTCACCCCTCCACTTT. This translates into CASSLGTVYNSPLHF.

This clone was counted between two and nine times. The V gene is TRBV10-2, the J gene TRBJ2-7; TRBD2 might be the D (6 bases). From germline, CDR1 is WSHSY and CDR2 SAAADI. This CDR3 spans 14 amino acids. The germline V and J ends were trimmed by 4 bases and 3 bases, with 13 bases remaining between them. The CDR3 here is CASSVRLDNYEQYF. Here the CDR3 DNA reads TGCGCCAGCAGTGTTCGACTAGATAACTACGAGCAGTACTTC.

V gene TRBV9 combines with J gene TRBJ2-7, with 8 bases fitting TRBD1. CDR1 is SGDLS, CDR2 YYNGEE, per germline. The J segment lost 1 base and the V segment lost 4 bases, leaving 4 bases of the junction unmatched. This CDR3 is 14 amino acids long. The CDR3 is CASSTGQGSYEQYF. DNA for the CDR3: TGTGCCAGCAGCACCGGACAGGGATCCTACGAGCAGTACTTC.

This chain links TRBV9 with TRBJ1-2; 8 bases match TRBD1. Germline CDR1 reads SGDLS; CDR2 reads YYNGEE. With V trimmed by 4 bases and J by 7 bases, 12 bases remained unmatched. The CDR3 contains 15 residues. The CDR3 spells CASSIPRDRPGGYTF. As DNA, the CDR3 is TGTGCCAGCAGCATCCCCCGGGACAGGCCGGGTGGCTACACCTTC. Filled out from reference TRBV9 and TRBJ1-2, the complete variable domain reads DSGVTQTPKHLITATGQRVTLRCSPRSGDLSVYWYQQSLDQGLQFLIQYYNGEERAKGNILERFSAQQFPDLHSELNLSSLELGDSALYFCASSIPRDRPGGYTFGSGTRLTVV.

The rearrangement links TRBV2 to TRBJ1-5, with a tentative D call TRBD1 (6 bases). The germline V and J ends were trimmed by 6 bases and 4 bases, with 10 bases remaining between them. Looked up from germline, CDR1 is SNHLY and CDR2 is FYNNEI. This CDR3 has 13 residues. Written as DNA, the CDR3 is TGTGCCAGCAGCTACAGGGTGAATCAGCCCCAGCATTTT. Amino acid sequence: CASSYRVNQPQHF.

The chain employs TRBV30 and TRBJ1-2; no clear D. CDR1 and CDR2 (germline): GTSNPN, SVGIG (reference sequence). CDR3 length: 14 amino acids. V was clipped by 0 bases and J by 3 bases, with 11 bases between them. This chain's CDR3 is CAWSVPIGDYGYTF. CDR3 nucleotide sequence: TGTGCCTGGAGTGTACCCATTGGAGACTATGGCTACACCTTC. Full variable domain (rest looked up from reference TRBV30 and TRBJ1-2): SQTIHQWPATLVQPVGSPLSLECTVEGTSNPNLYWYRQAAGRGLQLLFYSVGIGQISSEVPQNLSASRPQDRQFILSSKKLLLSDSGFYLCAWSVPIGDYGYTFGSGTRLTVV.

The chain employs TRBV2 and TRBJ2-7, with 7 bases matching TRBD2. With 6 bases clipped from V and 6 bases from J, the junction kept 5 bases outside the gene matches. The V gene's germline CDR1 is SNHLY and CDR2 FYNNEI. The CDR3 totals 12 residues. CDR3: CASRGEGSEQYF. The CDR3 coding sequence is TGTGCCAGCAGAGGGGAGGGAAGCGAGCAGTACTTC.

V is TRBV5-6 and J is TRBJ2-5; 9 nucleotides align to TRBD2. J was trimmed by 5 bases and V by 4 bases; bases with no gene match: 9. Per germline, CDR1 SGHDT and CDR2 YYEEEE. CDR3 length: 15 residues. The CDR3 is CASSVSSGNKETQYF. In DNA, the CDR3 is TGTGCCAGCAGCGTTTCTAGCGGGAACAAGGAGACCCAGTACTTC.

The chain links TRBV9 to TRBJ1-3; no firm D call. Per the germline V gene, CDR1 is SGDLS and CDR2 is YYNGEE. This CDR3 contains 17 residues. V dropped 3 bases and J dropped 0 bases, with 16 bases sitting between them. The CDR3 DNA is TGTGCCAGCAGCGAGCCCCGAGGCCTCAACTCTGGAAACACCATATATTTT. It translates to CASSEPRGLNSGNTIYF.

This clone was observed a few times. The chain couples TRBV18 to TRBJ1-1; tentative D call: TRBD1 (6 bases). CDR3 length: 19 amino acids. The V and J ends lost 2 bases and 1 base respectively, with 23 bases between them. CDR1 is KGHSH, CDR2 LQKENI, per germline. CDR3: CASSPYFRNNPGQNTEAFF. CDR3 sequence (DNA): TGTGCCAGCTCACCATATTTCCGGAACAACCCGGGACAGAACACTGAAGCTTTCTTT.

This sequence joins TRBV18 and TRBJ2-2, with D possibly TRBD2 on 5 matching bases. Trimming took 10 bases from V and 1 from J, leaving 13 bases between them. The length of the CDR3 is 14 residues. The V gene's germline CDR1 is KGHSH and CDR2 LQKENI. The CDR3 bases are TGTGCCACATCCGGGGAGCTGAACACCGGGGAGCTGTTTTTT. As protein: CATSGELNTGELFF. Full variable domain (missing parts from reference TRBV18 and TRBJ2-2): NAGVMQNPRHLVRRRGQEARLRCSPMKGHSHVYWYRQLPEEGLKFMVYLQKENIIDESGMPKERFSAEFPKEGPSILRIQQVVRGDSAAYFCATSGELNTGELFFGEGSRLTVL.

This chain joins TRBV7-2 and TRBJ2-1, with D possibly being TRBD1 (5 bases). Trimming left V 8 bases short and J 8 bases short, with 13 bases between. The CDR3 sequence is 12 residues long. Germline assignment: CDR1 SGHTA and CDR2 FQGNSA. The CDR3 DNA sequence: TGTGCCAGCCAAGAAGTAGGGGATGAGCAGTTCTTC. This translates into CASQEVGDEQFF.

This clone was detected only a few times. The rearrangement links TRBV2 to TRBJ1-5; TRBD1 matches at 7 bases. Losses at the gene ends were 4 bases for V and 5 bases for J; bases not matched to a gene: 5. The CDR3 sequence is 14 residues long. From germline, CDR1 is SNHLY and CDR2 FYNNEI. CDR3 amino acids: CASSAGQWDQPQHF. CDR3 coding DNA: TGTGCCAGCAGTGCGGGACAGTGGGATCAGCCCCAGCATTTT. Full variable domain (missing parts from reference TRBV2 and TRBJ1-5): EPEVTQTPSHQVTQMGQEVILRCVPISNHLYFYWYRQILGQKVEFLVSFYNNEISEKSEIFDDQFSVERPDGSNFTLKIRSTKLEDSAMYFCASSAGQWDQPQHFGDGTRLSIL.

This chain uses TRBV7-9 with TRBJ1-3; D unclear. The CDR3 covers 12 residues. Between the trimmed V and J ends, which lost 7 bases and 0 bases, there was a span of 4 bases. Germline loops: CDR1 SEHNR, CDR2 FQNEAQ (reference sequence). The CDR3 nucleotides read TGTGCCAGCACCTCCTCTGGAAACACCATATATTTT. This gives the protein CASTSSGNTIYF.

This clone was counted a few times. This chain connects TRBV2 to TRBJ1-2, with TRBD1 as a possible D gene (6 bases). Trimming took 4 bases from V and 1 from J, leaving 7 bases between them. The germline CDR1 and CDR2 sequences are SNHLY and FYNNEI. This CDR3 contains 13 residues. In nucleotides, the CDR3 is TGTGCCAGCAGTGTACAGGGTAACTATGGCTACACCTTC. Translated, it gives CASSVQGNYGYTF. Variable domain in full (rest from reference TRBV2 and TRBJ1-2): EPEVTQTPSHQVTQMGQEVILRCVPISNHLYFYWYRQILGQKVEFLVSFYNNEISEKSEIFDDQFSVERPDGSNFTLKIRSTKLEDSAMYFCASSVQGNYGYTFGSGTRLTVV.

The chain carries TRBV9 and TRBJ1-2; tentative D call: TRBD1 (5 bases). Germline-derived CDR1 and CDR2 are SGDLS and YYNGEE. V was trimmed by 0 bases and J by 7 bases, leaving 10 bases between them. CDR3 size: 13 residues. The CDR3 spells CASSVAGGSGYTF. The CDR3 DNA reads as TGTGCCAGCAGCGTAGCGGGGGGGAGTGGCTACACCTTC.

The CDR3 sequence is CASAVQGNTEAFF. CDR3 coding DNA: TGCGCCAGCGCCGTGCAGGGAAACACTGAAGCTTTCTTT. The chain has TRBV5-1 and TRBJ1-1; perhaps TRBD1 as D (5 bases). CDR1 is SGHRS, CDR2 YFSETQ, per germline. Trimming shortened V by 7 bases and J by 2 bases, and 12 bases separated the two germline ends. This CDR3 has 13 amino acids.

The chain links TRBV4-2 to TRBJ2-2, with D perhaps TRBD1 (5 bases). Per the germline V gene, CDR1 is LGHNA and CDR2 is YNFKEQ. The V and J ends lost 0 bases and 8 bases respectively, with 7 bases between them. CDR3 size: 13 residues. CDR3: CASSQDPGGELFF. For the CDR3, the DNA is TGTGCCAGCAGCCAAGATCCAGGGGGGGAGCTGTTTTTT.

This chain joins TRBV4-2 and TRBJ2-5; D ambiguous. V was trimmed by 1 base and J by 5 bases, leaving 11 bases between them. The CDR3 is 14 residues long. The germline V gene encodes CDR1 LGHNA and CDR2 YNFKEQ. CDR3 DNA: TGTGCCAGCAGCCAAGGAGGTGGTTTGGAGACCCAGTACTTC. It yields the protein CASSQGGGLETQYF.

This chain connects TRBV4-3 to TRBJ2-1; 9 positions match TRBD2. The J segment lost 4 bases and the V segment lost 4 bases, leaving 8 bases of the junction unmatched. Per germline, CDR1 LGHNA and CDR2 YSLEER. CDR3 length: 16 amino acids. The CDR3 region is CASSLVPAGGYNEQFF. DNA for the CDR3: TGCGCCAGCAGCCTGGTCCCAGCGGGGGGTTACAATGAGCAGTTCTTC.

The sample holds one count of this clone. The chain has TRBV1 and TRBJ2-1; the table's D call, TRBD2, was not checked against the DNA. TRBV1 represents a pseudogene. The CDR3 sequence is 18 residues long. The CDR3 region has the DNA TGCACCAGCAGCCAAGAGGTTATAGACTTGGCTTCCTACAATGAGCAGTTCTTC. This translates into CTSSQEVIDLASYNEQFF.

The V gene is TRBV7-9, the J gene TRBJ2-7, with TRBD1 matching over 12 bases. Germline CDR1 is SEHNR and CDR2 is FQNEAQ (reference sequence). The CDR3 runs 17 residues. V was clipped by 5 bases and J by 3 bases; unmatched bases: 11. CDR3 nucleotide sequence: TGTGCCAGCAGCCAAGGGACAGGGGGCGAAACTTACTACGAGCAGTACTTC. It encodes CASSQGTGGETYYEQYF.

Written as DNA, the CDR3 is TGTGCCAGCAGTCCTACAGGGAACACTGAAGCTTTCTTT. Translation: CASSPTGNTEAFF. This chain joins TRBV28 and TRBJ1-1, with D perhaps TRBD1 (5 bases). V lost 5 bases to trimming and J lost 1 base, with 8 bases between them. CDR1 is MDHEN and CDR2 is SYDVKM in the germline V gene. The CDR3 runs 13 residues.

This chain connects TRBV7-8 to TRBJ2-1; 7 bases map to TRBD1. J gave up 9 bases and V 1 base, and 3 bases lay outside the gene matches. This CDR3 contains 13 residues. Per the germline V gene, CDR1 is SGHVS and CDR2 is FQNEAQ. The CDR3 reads CASSLDRGSEQFF. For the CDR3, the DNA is TGTGCCAGCAGCTTAGACAGGGGTTCTGAGCAGTTCTTC.